This TCR beta chain comes out of a study of cytomegalovirus exposure and HLA in healthy donors. At the level of the study: Unique TCRs numbering approximately 80 million, obtained from HLA-typed donors, made up an early data release. Study findings and constraints: Reportedly, diagnosis of cytomegalovirus status by the classifier showed high specificity and sensitivity. Productive rates of about 90% or about 30% were seen for most TCR beta V segments in an earlier analysis. Across all donors, roughly uniform sequencing depth was an assumption of the presence/absence analyses.

V shed 3 bases and J shed 7 bases, with 16 bases lying between them. This CDR3 has 14 amino acids. CDR1 and CDR2 from the germline V gene are SGHRS and YFSETQ. The PCR used 60 Vbeta and 13 Jbeta primers. Clones were sequenced by immunoSEQ multiplex PCR, and TCRdb holds only the in-frame ones, with some missing. The sample carries 120,000 to 150,000 clones, around 79% recorded once. On this clone itself: Its antigen is as yet unknown.

The clonotype comes from a woman aged 25 to 39 in good health and CMV-seronegative. The J gene is TRBJ1-1, the V gene TRBV5-1; a possible D gene is TRBD1 (5 bases). Specimen: PBMCs. The CDR3 DNA follows: TGCGCCAGCAGCTGGGGGACTGTGTTTGGTGAAGCTTTCTTT. Its translation is CASSWGTVFGEAFF.